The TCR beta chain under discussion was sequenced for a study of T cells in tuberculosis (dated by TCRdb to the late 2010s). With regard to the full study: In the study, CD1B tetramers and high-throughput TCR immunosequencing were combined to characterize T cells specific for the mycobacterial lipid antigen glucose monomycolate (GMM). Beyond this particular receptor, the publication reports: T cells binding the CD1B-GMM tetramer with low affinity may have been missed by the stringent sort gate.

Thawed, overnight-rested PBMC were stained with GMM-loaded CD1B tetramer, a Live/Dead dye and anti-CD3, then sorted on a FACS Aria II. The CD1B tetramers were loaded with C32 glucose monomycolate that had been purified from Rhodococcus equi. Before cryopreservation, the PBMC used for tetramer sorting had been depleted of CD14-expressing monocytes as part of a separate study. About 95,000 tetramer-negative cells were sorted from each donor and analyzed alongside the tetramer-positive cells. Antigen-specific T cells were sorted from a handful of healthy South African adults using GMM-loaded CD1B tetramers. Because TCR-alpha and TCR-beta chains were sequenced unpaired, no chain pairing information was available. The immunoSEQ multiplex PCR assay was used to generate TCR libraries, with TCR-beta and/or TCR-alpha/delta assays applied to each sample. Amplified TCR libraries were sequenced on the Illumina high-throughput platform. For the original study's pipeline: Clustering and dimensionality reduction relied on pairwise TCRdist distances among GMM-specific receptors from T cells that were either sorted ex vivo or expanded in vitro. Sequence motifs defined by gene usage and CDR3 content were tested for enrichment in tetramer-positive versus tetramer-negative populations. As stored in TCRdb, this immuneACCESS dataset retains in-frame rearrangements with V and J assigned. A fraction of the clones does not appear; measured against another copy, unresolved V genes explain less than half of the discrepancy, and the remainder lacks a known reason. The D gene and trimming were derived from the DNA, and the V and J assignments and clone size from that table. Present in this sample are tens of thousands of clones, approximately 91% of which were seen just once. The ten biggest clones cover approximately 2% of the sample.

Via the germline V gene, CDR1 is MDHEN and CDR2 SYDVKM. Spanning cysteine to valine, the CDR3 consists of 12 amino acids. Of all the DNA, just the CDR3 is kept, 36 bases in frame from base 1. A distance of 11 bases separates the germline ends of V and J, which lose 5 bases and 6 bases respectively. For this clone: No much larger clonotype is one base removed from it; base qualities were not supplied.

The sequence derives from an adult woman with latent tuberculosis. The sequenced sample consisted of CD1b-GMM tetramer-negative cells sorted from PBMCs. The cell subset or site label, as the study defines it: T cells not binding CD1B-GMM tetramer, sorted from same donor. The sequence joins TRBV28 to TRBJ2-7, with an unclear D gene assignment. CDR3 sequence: CASSTTVGEQYV. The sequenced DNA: TGTGCCAGCAGTACCACAGTTGGCGAGCAGTACGTC.